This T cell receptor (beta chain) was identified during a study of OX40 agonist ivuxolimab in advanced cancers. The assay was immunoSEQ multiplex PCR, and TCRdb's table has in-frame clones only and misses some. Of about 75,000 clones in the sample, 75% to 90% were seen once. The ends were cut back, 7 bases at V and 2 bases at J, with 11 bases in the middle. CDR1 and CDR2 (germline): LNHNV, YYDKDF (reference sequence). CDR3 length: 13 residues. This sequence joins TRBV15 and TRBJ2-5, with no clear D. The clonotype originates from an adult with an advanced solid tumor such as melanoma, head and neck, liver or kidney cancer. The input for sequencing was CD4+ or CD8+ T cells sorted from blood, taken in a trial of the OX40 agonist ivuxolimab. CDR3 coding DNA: TGTGCCACCAACCCGGCAGGACAAGAGACCCAGTACTTC. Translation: CATNPAGQETQYF.